The subject of this entry is one T cell receptor beta chain. The data belong to a study of blood T cell repertoires in COVID-19. The CDR3 spans 15 residues. Germline V gene lookup returns CDR1 SGHRS and CDR2 YFSETQ. The J segment lost 3 bases and the V segment lost 0 bases, leaving 2 bases of the junction unmatched. TCRdb's copy holds only in-frame clones and misses some; the assay was immunoSEQ multiplex PCR. The sample includes roughly 100,000 clones, approximately 79% of them seen just once. Sequenced sample: peripheral blood. This TCR was recovered from a man between 65 and 85 years old with active or convalescent COVID-19. This chain connects TRBV5-1 to TRBJ1-2, with 10 bases lining up with TRBD1. CDR3 in amino acids: CASSLGQGADYGYTF. CDR3 nucleotide sequence: TGCGCCAGCAGCTTGGGACAGGGGGCGGACTATGGCTACACCTTC.